This T cell receptor beta chain was found in a study of human T cells and chemical hapten exposure. The library attached unique molecular identifiers to individual cDNA molecules. TCRdb re-derived calls from the 5' RACE reads in MiXCR, one entry per CDR3 protein. In the table there are about 140,000 distinct CDR3 sequences, about 4% of which are singletons. V lost 11 bases and J lost 2, with 8 bases in between. Germline V CDR1 and CDR2: SGHTA, FQGNSA. The CDR3 covers 11 residues. The authors' total RNA extraction used unfractionated whole blood. This clonotype was recorded many times. What it binds is not known. Findings of the study overall: Those TCRs sitting above 1 in 1000 frequency stayed the same with DPC sensitization.

The genes are TRBV7-2 and TRBJ2-3; D is undetermined. The receptor comes from a female donor in good health. This CDR3 is CASTPTDTQYF. For the CDR3, the DNA is TGTGCCTCTACTCCCACAGATACGCAGTATTTT.